The 8 T cell receptor beta chains in this list originate from one sample, sequenced in a study of blood T cell repertoires in COVID-19. Here immunoSEQ multiplex PCR was the method, and the copy in TCRdb shows in-frame clones only, minus some. The sample lists fewer than 500,000 clones, 87% occurring once. The sample was PBMCs or T cells enriched from blood (not recorded which). All receptors come from a woman under 30 who had recovered from COVID-19.

The CDR3 DNA reads TGTGCCAGCAGCTGGGGCCGAGGGACAGGACCGAGATTAGGTGGCTACACCTTC. Encoded protein: CASSWGRGTGPRLGGYTF. The chain carries TRBV14 and TRBJ1-2, with 8 bases lining up with TRBD1. With V trimmed by 5 bases and J by 7 bases, 21 bases remained unmatched. The V gene's germline CDR1 is SGHDN and CDR2 FVKESK. This CDR3 has 18 amino acids.

V and J are TRBV24-1 and TRBJ1-1, with 7 bases aligning to TRBD1. The V gene end was trimmed by 9 bases and the J gene end by 6 bases; junction bases not matched to a gene: 21. Germline V gene sequence: CDR1 KGHDR, CDR2 SFDVKD. This CDR3 has 17 residues. As DNA, the CDR3 is TGTGCCACCGGCCGGGACAGACTCAAGTGGAAGAATTCTGAAGCTTTCTTT. It specifies CATGRDRLKWKNSEAFF.

A word on this clone: This CDR3 is also generated by other DNA sequences in the sample. The rearrangement joins TRBV11-2 to TRBJ2-3, with no clear D. The germline V gene encodes CDR1 SGHAT and CDR2 FQNNGV. The V and J ends lost 2 bases and 0 bases respectively, with 3 bases between them. CDR3 size: 13 residues. This CDR3 reads CASSLPSTDTQYF. The CDR3 DNA follows: TGTGCCAGCAGCTTACCGAGCACAGATACGCAGTATTTT.

This clone appeared once. V and J are TRBV29-1 and TRBJ1-1, with 9 bases identical to TRBD1. Germline trimming cut 7 bases from V and 6 bases from J; bases unmatched to any gene: 6. CDR1 and CDR2 from the germline V gene are SQVTM and ANQGSEA. The CDR3 is made up of 12 amino acids. DNA for the CDR3: TGCAGCGCCCCGACAGGGGGGGCTGAAGCTTTCTTT. This gives the protein CSAPTGGAEAFF.

The genes are TRBV2 and TRBJ1-1, with 10 bases fitting TRBD1. The CDR3 is made up of 14 amino acids. Per germline, CDR1 SNHLY and CDR2 FYNNEI. V gave up 6 bases and J gave up 3 bases; unmatched junction bases: 4. The CDR3 loop reads CASRGTGVDTEAFF. The DNA for the CDR3 is TGTGCCAGCAGGGGGACAGGGGTAGACACTGAAGCTTTCTTT.

This rearrangement joins TRBV30 to TRBJ2-2, with D perhaps matching TRBD2 (5 bases). Germline CDR1 and CDR2: GTSNPN and SVGIG (reference sequence). V lost 3 bases to trimming and J lost 2 bases, with 16 bases between them. The CDR3 loop spans 16 amino acids. CDR3 sequence (DNA): TGTGCCTGGAGGAGGGTGTTGTCAGCCAACACCGGGGAGCTGTTTTTT. Translation: CAWRRVLSANTGELFF.

The rearrangement uses TRBV5-1 and TRBJ2-2; D is possibly TRBD1 (6 bases). V was cut by 4 bases and J by 6 bases, with 19 bases left in between. CDR3 size: 16 residues. Germline V lookup: CDR1 SGHRS, CDR2 YFSETQ. The CDR3 sequence is CASSPGWDTAAGELFF. CDR3 bases: TGCGCCAGCAGCCCGGGTTGGGACACAGCTGCCGGGGAGCTGTTTTTT.

This chain connects TRBV7-2 to TRBJ2-3; D might be TRBD2 (5 bases). CDR3 size: 14 residues. Per the germline V gene, CDR1 is SGHTA and CDR2 is FQGNSA. Trimming took 3 bases from V and 6 from J, leaving 13 bases between them. CDR3 protein: CASSFKASGDTQYF. For the CDR3, the DNA is TGTGCCAGCAGCTTTAAAGCAAGCGGCGATACGCAGTATTTT.